These 4 T cell receptor beta chains originate from one sample sequenced in a study of blood T cell repertoires in COVID-19. Measured with immunoSEQ multiplex PCR; TCRdb has only the in-frame clones, and not every one. The sample carries roughly 200,000 clones, more than 70% recorded once. The material sequenced was peripheral blood. Receptors were obtained from a man aged 45-60 years with COVID-19, enrolled during active disease.

The V and J genes are TRBV3-1 (or the pseudogene TRBV3-2) and TRBJ2-3; D remains unclear. There are 13 residues in the CDR3. V dropped 1 base and J dropped 4 bases, with 6 bases sitting between them. Germline CDR1 is LGHDT and CDR2 is YNNKEL (reference sequence). CDR3 in amino acids: CASSQGLSDTQYF. The CDR3 coding sequence is TGTGCCAGCAGCCAAGGACTTTCAGATACGCAGTATTTT.

The chain combines TRBV18 with TRBJ2-7; D not resolved. In germline, CDR1 is KGHSH, CDR2 LQKENI. Trimming pared 2 bases from V and 4 bases from J, leaving 9 bases between. The CDR3 loop spans 13 amino acids. CDR3: CASSPGQSYEQYF. In DNA, the CDR3 is TGTGCCAGCTCACCAGGGCAGAGTTACGAGCAGTACTTC. Drawing the rest from reference TRBV18 and TRBJ2-7, the complete variable domain is NAGVMQNPRHLVRRRGQEARLRCSPMKGHSHVYWYRQLPEEGLKFMVYLQKENIIDESGMPKERFSAEFPKEGPSILRIQQVVRGDSAAYFCASSPGQSYEQYFGPGTRLTVT.

This rearrangement joins TRBV2 to TRBJ2-1, with TRBD2 matching over 13 bases. Germline CDR1 and CDR2: SNHLY and FYNNEI. The CDR3 totals 17 residues. V was clipped by 6 bases and J by 7 bases; unmatched bases: 12. CDR3 amino acids: CASRWGTSGELRNEQFF. In DNA, the CDR3 is TGTGCCAGCAGATGGGGGACTAGCGGGGAGTTGAGGAATGAGCAGTTCTTC.

The V gene is TRBV24-1, the J gene TRBJ2-1, with 10 bases lining up with TRBD2. CDR1 and CDR2 (germline): KGHDR, SFDVKD. The CDR3 has 16 residues. V was pared by 3 bases and J by 9 bases, with 10 bases of the junction left unmatched. CDR3: CATSDRSGRALGEQFF. In DNA, the CDR3 is TGTGCCACCAGTGATCGAAGCGGGAGGGCCCTCGGTGAGCAGTTCTTC.